The rows below give T cell receptor beta chains drawn from one sample of a study of blood T cell repertoires in COVID-19. TCRdb keeps only in-frame clones here, not all; method: immunoSEQ multiplex PCR. The data contain almost 85,000 clones, around 83% of them singletons. The sample taken for sequencing was peripheral blood. The receptors were sampled from an older man with active or convalescent COVID-19. The CDR3 runs from the conserved cysteine through the conserved F or W. Each record gives: clone size, J gene, D gene, V gene, CDR3 protein, CDR3 DNA. D genes are given only for firm matches. Size is omitted from some rows. Given values are once, few, many or a class for expanded clones.

clone_size: -
j_call: TRBJ2-2
d_call: -
v_call: TRBV19
cdr3_aa: CASSFPLAPGELFF
cdr3_nt: TGTGCCAGTAGCTTCCCGCTAGCACCCGGGGAGCTGTTTTTT

clone_size: -
j_call: TRBJ2-3
d_call: TRBD2
v_call: TRBV6-2/TRBV6-3
cdr3_aa: CASSSTSGLATQYF
cdr3_nt: TGTGCCAGCAGCTCGACTAGCGGCCTTGCTACGCAGTATTTT

clone_size: -
j_call: TRBJ1-5
d_call: TRBD1
v_call: TRBV18
cdr3_aa: CASSPRDRDHQPQHF
cdr3_nt: TGTGCCAGCTCACCTCGGGACAGGGATCATCAGCCCCAGCATTTT

clone_size: -
j_call: TRBJ1-3
d_call: -
v_call: TRBV19
cdr3_aa: CASSTDSWDGNTIYF
cdr3_nt: TGTGCCAGTAGTACGGACAGTTGGGACGGGAACACCATATATTTT

clone_size: -
j_call: TRBJ1-2
d_call: -
v_call: TRBV10-3
cdr3_aa: CAISERGSGGYGYTF
cdr3_nt: TGTGCCATCAGTGAGAGGGGCTCCGGGGGCTATGGCTACACCTTC

clone_size: -
j_call: TRBJ2-4
d_call: -
v_call: TRBV7-9
cdr3_aa: CASSPPGGLAKNIQYF
cdr3_nt: TGTGCCAGCAGCCCTCCCGGGGGGCTAGCCAAAAACATTCAGTACTTC

clone_size: -
j_call: TRBJ1-2
d_call: -
v_call: TRBV25-1
cdr3_aa: CASSNGSIRYGYTF
cdr3_nt: TGTGCCAGCAGTAACGGGAGTATCCGGTATGGCTACACCTTC

clone_size: -
j_call: TRBJ2-1
d_call: TRBD2
v_call: TRBV9
cdr3_aa: CASSVGGSSGSYNEQFF
cdr3_nt: TGTGCCAGCAGCGTAGGAGGGTCTAGCGGGAGCTACAATGAGCAGTTCTTC

clone_size: -
j_call: TRBJ2-7
d_call: TRBD1
v_call: TRBV19
cdr3_aa: CASSITGGTYEQYF
cdr3_nt: TGTGCCAGTAGTATCACAGGGGGAACCTACGAGCAGTACTTC

clone_size: -
j_call: TRBJ1-2
d_call: -
v_call: TRBV5-1
cdr3_aa: CASSLQVGYNYGYTF
cdr3_nt: TGCGCCAGCAGCTTACAGGTGGGGTATAACTATGGCTACACCTTC

clone_size: -
j_call: TRBJ2-1
d_call: -
v_call: TRBV27
cdr3_aa: CASSLSFLWPNNEQFF
cdr3_nt: TGTGCCAGCAGTTTATCTTTTTTGTGGCCAAACAATGAGCAGTTCTTC

clone_size: few
j_call: TRBJ1-3
d_call: TRBD1
v_call: TRBV11-2
cdr3_aa: CASSSQGVSGNTIYF
cdr3_nt: TGTGCCAGCAGCTCACAGGGGGTCTCGGGAAACACCATATATTTT

clone_size: -
j_call: TRBJ2-1
d_call: TRBD2
v_call: TRBV18
cdr3_aa: CASSPPVGTSVTNEQFF
cdr3_nt: TGTGCCAGCTCACCACCGGTCGGGACTAGTGTTACAAATGAGCAGTTCTTC

clone_size: -
j_call: TRBJ2-7
d_call: -
v_call: TRBV5-1
cdr3_aa: CASSQAPSSYEQYF
cdr3_nt: TGCGCCAGCAGTCAGGCCCCGAGCTCCTACGAGCAGTACTTC

clone_size: -
j_call: TRBJ2-1
d_call: TRBD2
v_call: TRBV5-1
cdr3_aa: CASSLAETGGVNEQFF
cdr3_nt: TGCGCCAGCAGCTTGGCTGAGACGGGAGGGGTCAATGAGCAGTTCTTC

clone_size: -
j_call: TRBJ1-2
d_call: -
v_call: TRBV4-1
cdr3_aa: CASSQLGGALNYGYTF
cdr3_nt: TGCGCCAGCAGCCAACTAGGAGGAGCCCTTAACTATGGCTACACCTTC